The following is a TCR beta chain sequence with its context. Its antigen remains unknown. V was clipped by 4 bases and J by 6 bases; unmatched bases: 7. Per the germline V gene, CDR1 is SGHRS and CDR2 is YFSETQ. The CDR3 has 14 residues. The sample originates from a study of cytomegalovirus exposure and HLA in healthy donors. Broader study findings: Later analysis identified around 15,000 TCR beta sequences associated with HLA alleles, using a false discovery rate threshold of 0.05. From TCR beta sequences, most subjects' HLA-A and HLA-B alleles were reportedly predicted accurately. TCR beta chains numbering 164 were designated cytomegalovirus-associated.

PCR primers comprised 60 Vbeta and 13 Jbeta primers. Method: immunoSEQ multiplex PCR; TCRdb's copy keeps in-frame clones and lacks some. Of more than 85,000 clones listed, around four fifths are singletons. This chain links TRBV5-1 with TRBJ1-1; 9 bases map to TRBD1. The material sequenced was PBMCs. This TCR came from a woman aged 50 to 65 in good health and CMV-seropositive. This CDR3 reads CASSMGDRVPEAFF. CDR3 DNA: TGCGCCAGCAGCATGGGGGACAGGGTGCCTGAAGCTTTCTTT.